This T cell receptor (beta chain) was obtained from a study of T cells after yellow fever vaccination. The wider study: It was SMART-Seq v4 Ultra Low Input that prepared the fractions with low cell numbers.

This clonotype has ten or more counts. What it recognizes is unknown. Study-level findings and limits: The CD4 compartment and the CD8 compartment contained a small share of clonotypes in common.

TCRdb recomputed calls from the 5' RACE reads with MiXCR, one row per CDR3 protein. This sample carries roughly 340,000 distinct CDR3 sequences, almost 4% of them seen once, and the ten largest clones take 24%. The V end was cut by 3 bases, the J end by 9 bases, with 13 bases between. This CDR3 contains 13 residues. CDR1 is MDHEN, CDR2 SYDVKM, per germline. The material was PBMCs, obtained 5 days after the yellow fever booster vaccination. The sequence was collected from a man younger than 30 who received the YFV17D yellow fever vaccine. J is TRBJ2-3 and V is TRBV28; either TRBD1 or TRBD2 may supply D (5 bases each). The CDR3 spells CASSLVGRRTQYF. CDR3 DNA: TGTGCCAGCAGTTTGGTGGGACGCAGAACGCAGTATTTT.